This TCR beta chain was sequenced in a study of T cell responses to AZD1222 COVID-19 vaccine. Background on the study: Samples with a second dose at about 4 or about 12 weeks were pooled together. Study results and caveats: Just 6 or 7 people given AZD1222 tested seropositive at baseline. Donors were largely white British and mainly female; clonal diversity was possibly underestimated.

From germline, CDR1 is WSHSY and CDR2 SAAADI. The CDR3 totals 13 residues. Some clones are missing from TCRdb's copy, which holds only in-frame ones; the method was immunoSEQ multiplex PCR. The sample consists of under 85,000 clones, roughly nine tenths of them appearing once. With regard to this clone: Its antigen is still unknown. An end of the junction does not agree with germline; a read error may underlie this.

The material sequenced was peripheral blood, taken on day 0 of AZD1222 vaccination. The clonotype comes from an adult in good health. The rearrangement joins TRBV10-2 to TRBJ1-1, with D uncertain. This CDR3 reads CASGDGENTEAFF. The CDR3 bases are TGCGCCAGCGGTGACGGAGAGAACACTGAAGCTTTCTTT.